Below, one T cell receptor beta chain is given with its context. Its antigen is not yet known. Base qualities are not recorded, but no much larger clone differs from it by a single base. The trim is 6 bases for V and 7 bases for J, with a gap of 16 bases between the germline ends. Its CDR3 holds 14 amino acids, cysteine through phenylalanine. Only the CDR3 part of the read is kept: 42 bases, read in frame from the first base. Per the germline V gene, MNHEY is the CDR1 and SVGEGT is the CDR2. The sample comes from a study of patients and donors after allogeneic stem cell transplantation (dated by TCRdb to about 2020). The method behind the library was RT-PCR. The sequencer listed for this sample is NextSeq 550. The public reads were run again by TCRdb, first through fastp at Q25 and then through MiXCR, and only productive beta chains were kept. Identical CDR3 protein sequences are pooled into one entry, listed with their most common genes and DNA. This sample comprises about 16,000 distinct CDR3 sequences, 25% to 30% of them detected only once. 36% of the sample goes to the ten largest clones.

Source material: blood, either unsorted or a sorted T cell fraction (not recorded which). The source of this sequence is a human donor who was either an allogeneic HSCT recipient or a stem cell or donor lymphocyte infusion donor (not recorded which). It is not recorded whose cells these are; they may come from a transplant donor. The chain was built from TRBV6-2 or TRBV6-3 and TRBJ1-5; tentative D gene TRBD1, with 6 bases matching. In nucleotide form, the sequence is TGTGCCAGCAGGAATACAGGGAGCGGGCAGCCCCAGCATTTT. This gives the protein CASRNTGSGQPQHF.